A selection of T cell receptor beta chains follows, all from one sample in a study of STAT5B mutations in CD4+ large granular lymphocyte leukemia. The data were produced by immunoSEQ multiplex PCR, yet TCRdb's version contains in-frame clones alone and is incomplete. The table includes about 24,000 clones, about two thirds detected once. Specimen: CD4+ T cells from blood buffy coats. These receptors were obtained from a human donor in good health. CDR3s include the opening cysteine and the closing phenylalanine or tryptophan.

v_call	cdr3_aa
TRBV28	CASSYTGYSPLHF
TRBV11-2	CASSLGLADFLKQYF
TRBV10-3	CAITPGLAGGRNEQFF
TRBV9	CASSVAGLAGGPGDTQYF
TRBV9	CASSVQGLYGYTF
TRBV7-9	CASSLGLTDTQYF
TRBV9	CASSASMNTEAFF
TRBV9	CASSVAGQHF
TRBV5-8	CASPSSDLGDRGLGQPQHF
TRBV4-1	CASSHQGGNGNYGYTF
TRBV18	CASSPPGRDNEQFF
TRBV7-2	CASGGTGIVGETQYF
TRBV30	CAWSGASYNEQFF
TRBV7-2	CASSLVLNTEAFF
TRBV7-9	CASSLRAGYQETQYF
TRBV6-1	CAIRQGDSNQPQHF